The T cell receptor beta chain described here comes from a study of blood T cell repertoires in COVID-19. Trimming removed 1 base from V and 8 bases from J, with 12 bases in between. From germline, CDR1 is MGHRA and CDR2 YSYEKL. The CDR3 loop spans 15 amino acids. Original handling: For nucleated cells, counts were estimated from reference gene primer amplification. Profiled with immunoSEQ multiplex PCR; TCRdb holds only in-frame clones, not every one. V, J and clone size reflect that table, while D and trimming were determined from the DNA. The data hold some 50,000 clones, with around 68% observed a single time. This clone occurred a few times.

The source material was peripheral blood. This sequence joins TRBV4-1 and TRBJ1-6, with D uncertain. This receptor was obtained from a woman in her 70s with acute or convalescent COVID-19. In DNA, the CDR3 is TGCGCCAGCAGCCAAGCCCCCGAGACACATTCACCCCTCCACTTT. Protein product: CASSQAPETHSPLHF.